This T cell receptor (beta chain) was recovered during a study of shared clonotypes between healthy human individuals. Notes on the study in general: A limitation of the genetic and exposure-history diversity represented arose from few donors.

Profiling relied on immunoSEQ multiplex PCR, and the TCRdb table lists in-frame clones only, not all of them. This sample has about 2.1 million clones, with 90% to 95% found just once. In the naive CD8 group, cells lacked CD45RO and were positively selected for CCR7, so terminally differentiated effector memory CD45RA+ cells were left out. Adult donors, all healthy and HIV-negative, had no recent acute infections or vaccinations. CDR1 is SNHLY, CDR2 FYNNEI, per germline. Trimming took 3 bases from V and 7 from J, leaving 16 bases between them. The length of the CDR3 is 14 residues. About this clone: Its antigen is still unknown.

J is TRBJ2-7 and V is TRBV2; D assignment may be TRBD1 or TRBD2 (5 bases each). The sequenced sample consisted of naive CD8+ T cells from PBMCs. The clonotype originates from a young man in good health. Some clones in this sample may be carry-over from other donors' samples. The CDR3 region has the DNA TGTGCCAGCAGTGAGAGGGGATTAACGTTTGAGCAGTACTTC. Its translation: CASSERGLTFEQYF.